Listed below are T cell receptor beta chains from one sample, sequenced in a study of brain T cells in children with intractable seizures. Here immunoSEQ multiplex PCR was the method, and the copy in TCRdb shows in-frame clones only, minus some. The sample shows some 62,000 clones, around 95% of them seen only once. The source was peripheral blood, collected at surgery. These receptors were collected from a boy in the first two years of life with focal cortical dysplasia and intractable seizures. The CDR3 runs from the conserved cysteine through the conserved F or W. D genes are given only for firm matches. Rows give clone size only sometimes, using once, few, many, or a class for an expanded clone.

j_call,clone_size,v_call,d_call,cdr3_aa,cdr3_nt
TRBJ1-1,-,TRBV13,TRBD1,CASSPGQGTEAFF,TGTGCCAGCAGCCCCGGACAGGGGACTGAAGCTTTCTTT
TRBJ2-3,-,TRBV14,-,CASSQVKGITDTQYF,TGTGCCAGCAGCCAAGTCAAGGGGATCACAGATACGCAGTATTTT
TRBJ1-6,-,TRBV3-1/TRBV3-2,-,CASSRSNSPLHF,TGTGCCAGCAGCAGGAGTAATTCACCCCTCCACTTT
TRBJ2-7,-,TRBV5-1,TRBD1,CASSLIYRGRYEQYF,TGCGCCAGCAGCTTGATATACAGGGGGCGATACGAGCAGTACTTC
TRBJ1-1,-,TRBV18,TRBD1,CASSPTGQLAGAFF,TGTGCCAGCTCACCTACGGGACAGTTGGCGGGAGCTTTCTTT
TRBJ2-5,-,TRBV19,-,CASSLSDQETQYF,TGTGCCAGTAGTCTGTCTGATCAAGAGACCCAGTACTTC
TRBJ2-7,-,TRBV4-2,-,CASSQEGRDSVYF,TGTGCCAGCAGCCAAGAGGGGCGGGATAGCGTCTACTTC
TRBJ1-6,-,TRBV5-1,-,CASGSGSTGSPLHF,TGCGCCAGCGGTTCCGGATCTACAGGGTCACCCCTCCACTTT
TRBJ2-7,-,TRBV27,-,CASSPLGPPYEQYF,TGTGCCAGCAGTCCTCTAGGACCCCCCTACGAGCAGTACTTC
TRBJ2-1,-,TRBV7-2,TRBD2,CASSFAASGEPLQYNEQFF,TGTGCCAGCAGCTTCGCGGCTAGCGGCGAGCCCCTCCAGTACAATGAGCAGTTCTTC
TRBJ2-1,-,TRBV19,-,CASRGGESSYNEQFF,TGTGCCAGTAGAGGCGGGGAAAGCTCCTACAATGAGCAGTTCTTC
TRBJ1-4,-,TRBV19,-,CASSIQRGVNEKLFF,TGTGCCAGTAGTATCCAGCGGGGGGTAAACGAAAAACTGTTTTTT
TRBJ1-6,few,TRBV4-1,-,CASSQGQDSFNSPLHF,TGCGCCAGCAGCCAAGGTCAGGACAGCTTCAATTCACCCCTCCACTTT
TRBJ1-5,-,TRBV19,-,CASGHGVYEHF,TGTGCCAGTGGCCACGGAGTCTATGAGCATTTT
TRBJ2-3,-,TRBV29-1,-,CSVDPFGRGGTDTQYF,TGCAGCGTCGACCCCTTTGGCAGGGGAGGTACAGATACGCAGTATTTT
TRBJ2-3,-,TRBV27,TRBD1,CASSLRTGGFTDTQYF,TGTGCCAGCAGTCTCCGGACAGGGGGCTTCACAGATACGCAGTATTTT
TRBJ1-6,-,TRBV27,TRBD1,CASSFRDRNSPLHF,TGTGCCAGCAGTTTCCGGGACAGGAATTCACCCCTCCACTTT
TRBJ2-1,once,TRBV28,TRBD2,CASSLVGLAGRTYNEQFF,TGTGCCAGCAGTTTAGTAGGGCTAGCGGGAAGAACGTACAATGAGCAGTTCTTC
TRBJ2-5,-,TRBV2,TRBD2,CASSGLAGEETQYF,TGTGCCAGCAGTGGACTAGCGGGGGAAGAGACCCAGTACTTC
TRBJ1-5,-,TRBV6-2/TRBV6-3,-,CASSPMKRSNQPQHF,TGTGCCAGCAGCCCTATGAAGCGCAGCAATCAGCCCCAGCATTTT
TRBJ2-7,once,TRBV6-5,-,CASSSGTVKQYF,TGTGCCAGCAGCTCCGGGACTGTTAAGCAGTACTTC
TRBJ1-4,-,TRBV5-1,TRBD1,CASSLGTVEKLFF,TGCGCCAGCAGCTTAGGGACAGTTGAAAAACTGTTTTTT
TRBJ2-2,-,TRBV11-2,-,CASSSPDSPGTGELFF,TGTGCCAGCAGCTCGCCCGACTCCCCCGGCACCGGGGAGCTGTTTTTT
TRBJ1-4,-,TRBV25-1,-,CASSALTGTISEKLFF,TGTGCCAGCAGTGCACTCACCGGGACGATATCTGAAAAACTGTTTTTT
TRBJ2-3,once,TRBV4-2,-,CASSQDRRRAGNNTDTQYF,TGTGCCAGCAGCCAAGACCGCCGAAGAGCGGGTAACAACACAGATACGCAGTATTTT
TRBJ1-5,few,TRBV27,TRBD1,CASSSTWTGGGQPQHF,TGTGCCAGCAGTTCCACCTGGACAGGCGGGGGTCAGCCCCAGCATTTT
TRBJ2-7,-,TRBV27,-,CASSATGIEQYF,TGTGCCAGCAGTGCCACAGGGATCGAGCAGTACTTC
TRBJ1-1,-,TRBV6-5,-,CASSPTGNTEAFF,TGTGCCAGCAGCCCGACAGGAAACACTGAAGCTTTCTTT
TRBJ1-6,-,TRBV28,TRBD1,CASATGGEYNSPLHF,TGTGCCAGCGCCACAGGGGGCGAATATAATTCACCCCTCCACTTT
TRBJ2-6,-,TRBV24-1,-,CAIPDSGPSSGANVLTF,TGTGCCATCCCCGACAGCGGGCCCTCTTCTGGGGCCAACGTCCTGACTTTC
TRBJ2-3,-,TRBV11-1,-,CASSFNWRGTDTQYF,TGTGCCAGCAGCTTTAATTGGAGGGGCACAGATACGCAGTATTTT
TRBJ2-1,-,TRBV2,-,CASSEVSGRYNEQFF,TGTGCCAGCAGTGAAGTGTCGGGGCGATACAATGAGCAGTTCTTC
TRBJ2-1,-,TRBV6-5,TRBD2,CASRDSGSRYNEQFF,TGTGCCAGCAGAGATAGCGGGAGTCGATACAATGAGCAGTTCTTC
TRBJ2-5,-,TRBV6-5,TRBD1,CASRTGGWSETQYF,TGTGCCAGCAGGACAGGGGGCTGGTCAGAGACCCAGTACTTC
TRBJ2-7,-,TRBV5-1,TRBD1,CASSSVAGTGPYEQYF,TGCGCCAGCAGCTCCGTCGCCGGGACAGGGCCTTACGAGCAGTACTTC
TRBJ2-2,-,TRBV10-3,-,CAISESGNTGELFF,TGTGCCATCAGTGAGTCAGGGAACACCGGGGAGCTGTTTTTT
TRBJ2-3,-,TRBV19,-,CASSIDLYGTDTQYF,TGTGCCAGTAGTATAGATCTCTACGGTACAGATACGCAGTATTTT
TRBJ1-4,-,TRBV11-3,-,CASSLARWGPGEKLFF,TGTGCCAGCAGCTTAGCCCGGTGGGGGCCGGGTGAAAAACTGTTTTTT
TRBJ2-7,-,TRBV7-2,-,CASSLLALAYEQYF,TGTGCCAGCAGCTTGCTAGCGCTGGCCTACGAGCAGTACTTC
TRBJ2-3,-,TRBV7-3,TRBD2,CASSSRVAGGPTDTQYF,TGTGCCAGCAGCTCCCGGGTAGCGGGAGGCCCCACAGATACGCAGTATTTT
TRBJ2-5,-,TRBV4-3,-,CASSQEGHPQETQYF,TGCGCCAGCAGCCAAGAGGGGCACCCCCAAGAGACCCAGTACTTC
TRBJ2-7,-,TRBV6-4,-,CASSPRQSSYEQYF,TGTGCCAGCAGTCCGAGACAGAGCTCCTACGAGCAGTACTTC
TRBJ2-7,-,TRBV1,-,CTSRSGLASYEQYF,TGCACCAGCAGGAGCGGACTGGCTTCCTACGAGCAGTACTTC
TRBJ1-1,-,TRBV10-2,-,CASSPDGSTEAFF,TGCGCCAGCAGTCCGGACGGGAGCACTGAAGCTTTCTTT
TRBJ1-6,-,TRBV2,-,CASSPQVLLGGSSPLHF,TGTGCCAGCAGTCCCCAGGTCCTCCTAGGCGGTAGTTCACCCCTCCACTTT